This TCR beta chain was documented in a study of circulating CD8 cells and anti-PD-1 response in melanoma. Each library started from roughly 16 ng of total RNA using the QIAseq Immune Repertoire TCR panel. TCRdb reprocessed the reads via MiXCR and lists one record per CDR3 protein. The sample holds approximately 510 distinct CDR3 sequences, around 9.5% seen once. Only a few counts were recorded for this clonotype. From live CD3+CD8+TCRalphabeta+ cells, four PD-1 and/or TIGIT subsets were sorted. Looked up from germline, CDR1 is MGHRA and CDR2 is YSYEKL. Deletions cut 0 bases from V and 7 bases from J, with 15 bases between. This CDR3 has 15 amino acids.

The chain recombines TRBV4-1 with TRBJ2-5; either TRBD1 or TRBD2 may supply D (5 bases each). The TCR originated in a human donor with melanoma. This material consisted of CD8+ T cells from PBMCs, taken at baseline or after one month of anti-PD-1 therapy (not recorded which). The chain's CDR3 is CASSQDRGAGGTQYF. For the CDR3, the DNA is TGCGCCAGCAGCCAAGATCGTGGGGCAGGAGGGACCCAGTACTTC.